One sample yielded the 16 T cell receptor beta chains listed below, sequenced in a study of cytomegalovirus exposure and HLA in healthy donors. The PCR ran on 60 Vbeta and 13 Jbeta primers. Using immunoSEQ multiplex PCR, the repertoire was profiled, and TCRdb retains in-frame clones only, with some absent. This table holds about 140,000 clones. Sequencing was done on a sample of PBMCs. These receptors originate from a woman under 30 in good health and CMV-seronegative.

The chain combines TRBV10-2 with TRBJ1-5; D is ambiguous. The CDR3 is 13 amino acids. V shed 2 bases and J shed 2 bases, with 4 bases lying between them. Germline CDR1 WSHSY, CDR2 SAAADI. The CDR3 here is CASSEQGNQPQHF. CDR3 DNA sequence: TGCGCCAGCAGTGAGCAGGGCAATCAGCCCCAGCATTTT.

This chain uses TRBV7-6 with TRBJ1-1; 10 positions match TRBD1. The trim removed 5 bases at V and 10 bases at J, leaving 10 bases unmatched. This CDR3 has 14 amino acids. Per the germline V gene, CDR1 is SGHVS and CDR2 is FNYEAQ. The CDR3 bases are TGTGCCAGCAGCCCAGGACAGGGGGAAGGTGGAGCTTTCTTT. Encoded protein: CASSPGQGEGGAFF. Drawing the rest from reference TRBV7-6 and TRBJ1-1, the complete variable domain is GAGVSQSPRYKVTKRGQDVALRCDPISGHVSLYWYRQALGQGPEFLTYFNYEAQQDKSGLPNDRFSAERPEGSISTLTIQRTEQRDSAMYRCASSPGQGEGGAFFGQGTRLTVV.

This chain joins TRBV7-6 and TRBJ1-1; perhaps TRBD1 as D (5 bases). V lost 5 bases to trimming and J lost 4 bases, with 14 bases between them. The CDR3 is made up of 14 amino acids. Germline-derived CDR1 and CDR2 are SGHVS and FNYEAQ. CDR3 DNA: TGTGCCAGCAGCCTGGCGGGGAGGGGCACTGAAGCTTTCTTT. This encodes CASSLAGRGTEAFF.

The chain couples TRBV29-1 to TRBJ1-1; TRBD1 aligns across 7 bases. V gave up 7 bases and J gave up 1 base; unmatched junction bases: 3. From germline, CDR1 is SQVTM and CDR2 ANQGSEA. The CDR3 sequence is 12 residues long. The CDR3 DNA follows: TGCAGCGCTAGACAGGGGAACACTGAAGCTTTCTTT. Protein: CSARQGNTEAFF. The full variable domain, its missing parts supplied by reference TRBV29-1 and TRBJ1-1, is SAVISQKPSRDICQRGTSLTIQCQVDSQVTMMFWYRQQPGQSLTLIATANQGSEATYESGFVIDKFPISRPNLTFSTLTVSNMSPEDSSIYLCSARQGNTEAFFGQGTRLTVV.

The chain combines TRBV7-8 with TRBJ2-3; TRBD2 aligns across 13 bases. The CDR3 runs to 17 residues. In germline, CDR1 is SGHVS, CDR2 FQNEAQ. J gave up 2 bases and V 1 base, and 3 bases lay outside the gene matches. The CDR3: CASSLGGTSGNTDTQYF. CDR3 in DNA: TGTGCCAGCAGCTTAGGGGGGACTAGCGGGAACACAGATACGCAGTATTTT.

The V call is TRBV4-3, the J call TRBJ2-7, with 15 positions matching TRBD2. With 5 bases clipped from V and 6 bases from J, the junction kept 17 bases outside the gene matches. The CDR3 length is 19 residues. From germline, CDR1 is LGHNA and CDR2 YSLEER. Here the CDR3 DNA reads TGCGCCAGCAGCGGTCCGCTAGGACTAGCGGGAGGGCCCTCGGGCGAGCAGTACGTC. It translates to CASSGPLGLAGGPSGEQYV.

This chain connects TRBV5-1 to TRBJ1-2; TRBD1 matches 7 bases. V trimming: 2 bases; J trimming: 5 bases; junction bases outside the gene matches: 9. The germline V gene has CDR1 SGHRS and CDR2 YFSETQ. The CDR3 totals 15 residues. DNA for the CDR3: TGCGCCAGCAGCTTCGGTGGACAGGAAATTTATGGCTACACCTTC. Its protein is CASSFGGQEIYGYTF.

The chain couples TRBV27 to TRBJ2-1, with TRBD2 as a possible D gene (6 bases). Germline-derived CDR1 and CDR2 are MNHEY and SMNVEV (reference sequence). The CDR3 sequence is 14 residues long. Trimming pared 6 bases from V and 2 bases from J, leaving 11 bases between. CDR3 loop: CASRGDSAYNEQFF. Here the CDR3 DNA reads TGTGCCAGCAGAGGGGACTCCGCCTACAATGAGCAGTTCTTC.

The chain couples TRBV23-1 to TRBJ1-2; 7 bases agree with TRBD1. TRBV23-1 is given ORF status, its function remaining uncertain. The V and J ends lost 4 bases and 6 bases, in that order; junction bases with no gene match: 11. There are 15 residues in the CDR3. CDR3 protein: CASSRRRDRVHGYTF. The CDR3 DNA sequence: TGCGCCAGCAGTCGGAGGAGAGACAGGGTCCATGGCTACACCTTC.

This chain links TRBV2 with TRBJ2-1, with 10 bases aligning to TRBD2. Germline V lookup: CDR1 SNHLY, CDR2 FYNNEI. CDR3 length: 18 residues. V trimming: 4 bases; J trimming: 6 bases; junction bases outside the gene matches: 15. CDR3 in amino acids: CASSARPSGRLPPNEQFF. The CDR3 coding sequence is TGTGCCAGCAGTGCCAGGCCTAGCGGGAGACTTCCCCCCAATGAGCAGTTCTTC.

On this clone itself: A junction end diverges from the germline sequence, so it may reflect a read error. The chain carries TRBV11-3 and TRBJ1-2; TRBD1 is a possible D gene (6 bases). Germline V gene sequence: CDR1 SGHNT, CDR2 YENEEA. The CDR3 totals 11 residues. The CDR3: CASRFGQGYTF. In DNA, the CDR3 is TGTGCCAGCCGCTTCGGACAGGGCTACACCTTC.

This sequence joins TRBV7-8 and TRBJ2-1, with D perhaps matching TRBD1 (6 bases). Germline V CDR1 and CDR2: SGHVS, FQNEAQ. Trimming removed 1 base from V and 1 base from J, with 26 bases in between. CDR3 length: 21 amino acids. CDR3 amino acids: CASSLVNVGAGDPKSYNEQFF. The CDR3 DNA is TGTGCCAGCAGCTTAGTCAACGTTGGGGCAGGGGACCCTAAATCCTACAATGAGCAGTTCTTC.

The V call is TRBV7-9, the J call TRBJ2-5; TRBD2 aligns across 7 bases. CDR1 SEHNR and CDR2 FQNEAQ come from the germline V gene (reference sequence). The CDR3 length is 15 residues. The V gene end was trimmed by 6 bases and the J gene end by 1 base; junction bases not matched to a gene: 8. CDR3: CASSMGSGTQETQYF. Written as DNA, the CDR3 is TGTGCCAGCAGTATGGGGAGCGGGACCCAAGAGACCCAGTACTTC. Full variable domain (rest looked up from reference TRBV7-9 and TRBJ2-5): DTGVSQNPRHKITKRGQNVTFRCDPISEHNRLYWYRQTLGQGPEFLTYFQNEAQLEKSRLLSDRFSAERPKGSFSTLEIQRTEQGDSAMYLCASSMGSGTQETQYFGPGTRLLVL.

J is TRBJ2-1 and V is TRBV28; TRBD2 might be the D (5 bases). The ends were cut back, 6 bases at V and 0 bases at J, with 18 bases in the middle. Germline CDR1 and CDR2: MDHEN and SYDVKM. The CDR3 sequence is 17 residues long. The CDR3 region has the DNA TGTGCCAGCAGCCATCGAAGCGGTAAAAGCTCCTACAATGAGCAGTTCTTC. Protein product: CASSHRSGKSSYNEQFF. Combining the CDR3 with reference TRBV28 and TRBJ2-1 gives the whole variable domain DVKVTQSSRYLVKRTGEKVFLECVQDMDHENMFWYRQDPGLGLRLIYFSYDVKMKEKGDIPEGYSVSREKKERFSLILESASTNQTSMYLCASSHRSGKSSYNEQFFGPGTRLTVL.

The chain links TRBV13 to TRBJ2-1; 7 nucleotides line up with TRBD2. Germline CDR1 is PRHDT and CDR2 is FYEKMQ (reference sequence). V was clipped by 4 bases and J by 3 bases; unmatched bases: 15. This CDR3 contains 18 residues. DNA for the CDR3: TGTGCCAGCAGCTACCCCGGGGTGTCGGGAGGATACTACAATGAGCAGTTCTTC. It codes for CASSYPGVSGGYYNEQFF.

The chain couples TRBV5-4 to TRBJ2-5, with D perhaps TRBD2 (6 bases). This CDR3 has 16 residues. The germline gives CDR1 SGHNT, CDR2 YYREEE (reference sequence). V lost 4 bases and J 5 bases, leaving 21 bases between the germline ends. CDR3 in DNA: TGTGCCAGCAGCGCCCGCTATGGCGGGAAGGGCGAGACCCAGTACTTC. Protein sequence: CASSARYGGKGETQYF.